This TCR beta chain came from a study of blood T cell repertoires in COVID-19. Study overall: Both acute and convalescent COVID-19 samples were obtained from the United States, Italy and Spain. The cDNA or gDNA used as material had been derived from T cells, B-cell-depleted T cells, or PBMCs.

In the source study's methods: Researchers report that nucleated cell counts were estimated from reference gene primer amplification. The method was immunoSEQ multiplex PCR; TCRdb's version includes in-frame clones alone and lacks a portion of them. The D gene and trimming were derived from the DNA, and the V and J assignments and clone size from that table. Of around 180,000 clones in the sample, about 74% were seen once. The sample taken for sequencing was peripheral blood. The origin of this receptor is a woman aged 80 or older with acute or convalescent COVID-19.

In DNA, the CDR3 is TGTGCCAGCAGCTTAGGGGGCAGCAGCGCTAATGAGCAGTTCTTC. Translated, it gives CASSLGGSSANEQFF. V is TRBV11-3 and J is TRBJ2-1; D may be TRBD1 (5 bases). Germline V gene sequence: CDR1 SGHNT, CDR2 YENEEA. This CDR3 has 15 amino acids. V lost 1 base to trimming and J lost 7 bases, with 14 bases between them.